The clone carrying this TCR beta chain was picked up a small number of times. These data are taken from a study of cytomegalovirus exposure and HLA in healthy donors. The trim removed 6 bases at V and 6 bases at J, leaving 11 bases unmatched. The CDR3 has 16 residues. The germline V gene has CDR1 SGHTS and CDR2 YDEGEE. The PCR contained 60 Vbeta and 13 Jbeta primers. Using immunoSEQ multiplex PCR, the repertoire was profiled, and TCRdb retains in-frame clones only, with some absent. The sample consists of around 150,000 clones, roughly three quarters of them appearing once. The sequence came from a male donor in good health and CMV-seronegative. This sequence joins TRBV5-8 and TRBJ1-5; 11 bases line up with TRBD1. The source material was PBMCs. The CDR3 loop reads CASTPQGQGESQPQHF. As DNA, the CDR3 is TGTGCCAGCACCCCCCAGGGACAGGGGGAAAGTCAGCCCCAGCATTTT.